This TCR beta chain was documented in a study of tumor and adjacent non-tumor tissue in lung cancer. Background on the study: The patients, 10 men and roughly 5 women, were about 30 to 85 with stage I to III disease. Findings and caveats of the study: Higher tumor TCR diversity was associated with shorter survival. In normal lung, the top 100 clones were significantly more dominant than in tumor. Significantly higher TCR diversity was found in tumor than normal lung.

A remark on this clonotype: Its target is unknown. One base away lies a much larger clone, so this may be a sequencing read error.

Per the germline V gene, CDR1 is DFQATT and CDR2 is SNEGSKA (reference sequence). The J segment lost 3 bases and the V segment lost 1 base, leaving 19 bases of the junction unmatched. This CDR3 contains 19 residues. The library came from three nested PCR rounds adapted from ARM-PCR protocols. TCRdb reprocessed the multiplex PCR reads with MiXCR, giving one entry per CDR3 protein. The data hold around 200,000 distinct CDR3 sequences, with roughly 70% observed a single time. This sample's RNA came from whole unsorted tissue. Sequenced sample: lung tumor tissue. This clonotype was obtained from a man aged 55 to 69 with non-small cell lung cancer. V usage is TRBV20-1 and J usage is TRBJ2-7; the match to TRBD1 covers 9 bases. CDR3 DNA: TGCAGTGCTAGAGGCTCATCCGGGACAGGGAACATATCTGACTACGAGCAGTACTTC. Protein product: CSARGSSGTGNISDYEQYF.